What follows are 14 T cell receptor beta chains derived from one specimen sequenced in a study of T cells after yellow fever vaccination (dated by TCRdb to the late 2010s). The meaning of the sample's treatment or condition label: live attenuated yellow fever vaccine strain. The library was obtained by 5' RACE. This sample was sequenced with an Illumina NovaSeq 6000. The public reads were reanalyzed by TCRdb: fastp trimming at Q25, MiXCR alignment, in-frame beta chains only. Records with the same CDR3 protein are collapsed into one entry carrying the most frequent genes and DNA. The sample table shows hundreds of thousands of distinct CDR3 sequences, and approximately 8% are seen once. Around 3.1% of the sample lies in the top ten. Sequencing used CD4+ T cells sorted from PBMCs, obtained 5 days after the yellow fever booster vaccination. The receptors stem from a young man who received the YFV17D yellow fever vaccine.

The chain carries TRBV6-2 or TRBV6-3 and TRBJ2-5; TRBD2 matches 11 bases. The CDR3 sequence is 16 residues long. From germline, CDR1 is MNHEY and CDR2 SVGEGT. J gave up 2 bases and V 5 bases, and 7 bases lay outside the gene matches. CDR3 protein: CASSRSGTSGQETQYF. For the CDR3, the DNA is TGTGCCAGCAGTCGCTCCGGGACTAGCGGACAAGAGACCCAGTACTTC.

This clonotype was counted many times. The chain uses TRBV3-1 and TRBJ1-6; D call uncertain. V was pared by 3 bases and J by 1 base, with 4 bases between. This CDR3 region has 14 residues. Germline CDR1 LGHDT, CDR2 YNNKEL (reference sequence). In DNA form, the CDR3 reads TGTGCCAGCAGCCAGGATTCCTATAATTCACCCCTCCACTTT. Its translation: CASSQDSYNSPLHF.

The genes are TRBV20-1 and TRBJ1-3; D is ambiguous. The CDR3 totals 12 residues. The V end lost 3 bases, the J end lost 4 bases, and 7 bases lay between the germline ends. Germline loops: CDR1 DFQATT, CDR2 SNEGSKA (reference sequence). The CDR3 DNA is TGCAGTGCTAGGCAAAGGGGAAACACCATATATTTT. Its translation: CSARQRGNTIYF.

This clonotype was seen only a few times. This sequence joins TRBV5-1 and TRBJ1-4; perhaps TRBD1 as D (6 bases). The CDR3 sequence is 15 residues long. Trimming left V 2 bases short and J 1 base short, with 9 bases between. In germline, CDR1 is SGHRS, CDR2 YFSETQ. The chain's CDR3 is CASSLGQITNEKLFF. In nucleotides, the CDR3 is TGCGCCAGCAGCTTAGGACAGATAACTAATGAAAAACTGTTTTTT.

As DNA, the CDR3 is TGTGCCAGCAGCTACATCGGGACCCAGTACAATGAGCAGTTCTTC. Its protein is CASSYIGTQYNEQFF. The rearrangement uses TRBV7-8 and TRBJ2-1, with D perhaps TRBD1 or TRBD2 (5 bases each). Trimming removed 4 bases from V and 4 bases from J, with 14 bases in between. This CDR3 has 15 residues. Germline V gene data show CDR1 as SGHVS and CDR2 as FQNEAQ. Filled out from reference TRBV7-8 and TRBJ2-1, the complete variable domain reads GAGVSQSPRYKVAKRGQDVALRCDPISGHVSLFWYQQALGQGPEFLTYFQNEAQLDKSGLPSDRFFAERPEGSVSTLKIQRTQQEDSAVYLCASSYIGTQYNEQFFGPGTRLTVL.

This clonotype was detected only a few times. The rearrangement uses TRBV7-2 and TRBJ1-2; 9 nucleotides match TRBD1. After removal of 3 bases from V and 2 bases from J, the junction contained 4 bases not matched to a gene. The CDR3 is 15 amino acids. Germline CDR1 SGHTA, CDR2 FQGNSA. Here the CDR3 reads CASSLMGTGNYGYTF. The CDR3 nucleotides are TGTGCCAGCAGCTTGATGGGGACAGGGAACTATGGCTACACCTTC.

This clonotype turned up a few times. The chain carries TRBV5-1 and TRBJ1-4, with 7 bases fitting TRBD1. V gave up 2 bases and J gave up 2 bases; unmatched junction bases: 3. Germline V lookup: CDR1 SGHRS, CDR2 YFSETQ. The CDR3 has 15 residues. The CDR3 protein is CASSLRQGTNEKLFF. The CDR3 DNA follows: TGCGCCAGCAGCTTACGACAGGGCACTAATGAAAAACTGTTTTTT.

This clonotype was picked up a small number of times. The rearrangement joins TRBV10-3 to TRBJ1-2; 9 bases fit TRBD1. Germline CDR1 reads ENHRY; CDR2 reads SYGVKD. Trimming removed 6 bases from V and 8 bases from J; junction bases left unmatched: 16. The CDR3 is made up of 16 amino acids. Here the CDR3 reads CAIRDPTSDRGRGYTF. In DNA, the CDR3 is TGTGCCATCAGAGACCCAACCTCGGACAGGGGACGCGGCTACACCTTC.

This chain joins TRBV20-1 and TRBJ2-1; 7 nucleotides align to TRBD2. Germline lookup yields CDR1 DFQATT and CDR2 SNEGSKA (reference sequence). Losses at the gene ends were 3 bases for V and 3 bases for J; bases not matched to a gene: 5. There are 14 residues in the CDR3. In DNA form, the CDR3 reads TGCAGTGCTAGCGAGCGGGGTTACTACAATGAGCAGTTCTTC. As protein: CSASERGYYNEQFF.

This clonotype has ten or more counts. The chain joins TRBV6-5 to TRBJ1-5; no firm D call. This CDR3 contains 13 residues. Germline CDR1 and CDR2: MNHEY and SVGAGI. Trimming took off 8 bases at V and 6 bases at J, with 14 bases between the two ends. CDR3 loop: CASWRGKGQPQHF. As DNA, the CDR3 is TGTGCCAGCTGGAGAGGGAAGGGTCAGCCCCAGCATTTT.

This clonotype was recorded many times. This CDR3 is CSVLGGRSRADTQYF. CDR3 nucleotides: TGCAGCGTTTTAGGGGGGCGGTCTAGAGCAGATACGCAGTATTTT. The rearrangement uses TRBV29-1 and TRBJ2-3, with D possibly called TRBD1 or TRBD2 (6 bases each). The CDR3 has 15 amino acids. The germline CDR1 and CDR2 sequences are SQVTM and ANQGSEA. The V gene lost 5 bases and the J gene lost 4 bases, with 19 bases spanning the gap.

The CDR3 sequence is CASSLSGSISTDTQYF. The CDR3 region has the DNA TGTGCCAGCAGCTTAAGCGGCTCCATTAGCACAGATACGCAGTATTTT. J is TRBJ2-3 and V is TRBV7-3, with no clear D. Germline V gene lookup returns CDR1 SGHTA and CDR2 FQGTGA. The CDR3 has 16 residues. V was cut by 1 base and J by 0 bases, with 11 bases left in between.

This clonotype was counted a few times. The chain couples TRBV20-1 to TRBJ2-5; 7 bases agree with TRBD1. Germline values: CDR1 DFQATT, CDR2 SNEGSKA (reference sequence). The CDR3 covers 14 residues. V gave up 5 bases and J gave up 5 bases; unmatched junction bases: 11. The CDR3 nucleotides are TGCAGTGCTGGAAGACGACAGGGCCCGGAGACCCAGTACTTC. Translating gives CSAGRRQGPETQYF.

This clonotype turned up a few times. This chain connects TRBV3-1 to TRBJ2-5; 7 bases are a match to TRBD1. In germline, CDR1 is LGHDT, CDR2 YNNKEL (reference sequence). Germline trimming cut 3 bases from V and 5 bases from J; bases unmatched to any gene: 9. This CDR3 spans 15 amino acids. The CDR3 reads CASSHPTGMAETQYF. CDR3 in DNA: TGTGCCAGCAGCCACCCGACAGGGATGGCGGAGACCCAGTACTTC.